Listed below are T cell receptor beta chains from one sample, sequenced in a study of blood T cell repertoires in COVID-19. Sequencing was performed with immunoSEQ multiplex PCR; in TCRdb, only in-frame clones are kept and a portion is missing. The table includes around 250,000 clones, around 90% detected once. Sequencing was performed on PBMCs or T cells enriched from blood (not recorded which). The receptors shown here come from a woman aged 50 to 60 who had recovered from COVID-19. Both conserved end residues are trimmed from each CDR3. Some rows have no size entry. The others give once, few or many, or a class for an expanded clone.

J: TRBJ1-3; size: .; V: TRBV27; CDR3: ASSLGAAGNTIY
J: TRBJ1-6; size: .; V: TRBV7-8; CDR3: ASSQRRNSPLH
J: TRBJ2-3; size: .; V: TRBV28; CDR3: ASSSPAGGITDTQY
J: TRBJ1-1; size: .; V: TRBV12-3/TRBV12-4; CDR3: ASSLWDRLEAF
J: TRBJ2-2; size: .; V: TRBV7-9; CDR3: ASSSSAGGELF
J: TRBJ2-5; size: .; V: TRBV28; CDR3: ASSSTGGEETQY
J: TRBJ2-2; size: .; V: TRBV6-2/TRBV6-3; CDR3: ASSYSFTGTRIGELF
J: TRBJ2-7; size: .; V: TRBV4-3; CDR3: ASSQDSGYEQY
J: TRBJ2-2; size: .; V: TRBV6-1; CDR3: ASNEFQSNTGELF
J: TRBJ2-7; size: few; V: TRBV4-2; CDR3: ASSQASGYEQY
J: TRBJ2-7; size: .; V: TRBV3-1/TRBV3-2; CDR3: ASSPPSGSGRYEQY
J: TRBJ1-4; size: .; V: TRBV5-8; CDR3: ASSLRAGGTNEKLF
J: TRBJ2-1; size: .; V: TRBV30; CDR3: AWAPGLAGGGGEQF
J: TRBJ2-1; size: once; V: TRBV5-1; CDR3: ASSPAGLTYNEQF
J: TRBJ2-2; size: .; V: TRBV7-9; CDR3: ASGTGTGFTGELF
J: TRBJ2-6; size: .; V: TRBV7-9; CDR3: ASSSSLLGLPPQLNVLT
J: TRBJ2-7; size: .; V: TRBV10-2; CDR3: ASSDSSGRLYEQY
J: TRBJ2-2; size: .; V: TRBV7-6; CDR3: ASSNPRGQGFNTGELF
J: TRBJ1-6; size: .; V: TRBV2; CDR3: ASSEADRYNSPLH
J: TRBJ1-3; size: many; V: TRBV3-1/TRBV3-2; CDR3: ASSSQGSSSGNTIY
J: TRBJ2-5; size: .; V: TRBV6-2/TRBV6-3; CDR3: ASSPTSGRALVETQY
J: TRBJ1-2; size: few; V: TRBV28; CDR3: ASSLDGRYDYGYT
J: TRBJ2-7; size: .; V: TRBV12-5; CDR3: ASGFAPSDEQY
J: TRBJ1-1; size: .; V: TRBV30; CDR3: AWSVLGRGMPEAF
J: TRBJ1-1; size: .; V: TRBV19; CDR3: ASSIYGTANTEAF
J: TRBJ2-1; size: .; V: TRBV11-1; CDR3: ASSLGTRHEQF
J: TRBJ2-2; size: once; V: TRBV2; CDR3: ASRTDRGAGELF
J: TRBJ2-2; size: .; V: TRBV28; CDR3: ASNIGLAGGPGGTGELF